The T cell receptor beta chain under discussion was sequenced for a study of cytomegalovirus exposure and HLA in healthy donors. General observations from the study: In an earlier analysis, most TCR beta V segments were productive about 87% or about 30% of the time.

Germline assignment: CDR1 MNHNS and CDR2 SASEGT. The CDR3 has 16 amino acids. V was clipped by 0 bases and J by 2 bases; unmatched bases: 5. Points on this clone: Antigen: not known.

Donors had nominal health at sampling but likely had unrecorded immune exposures. Both 60 Vbeta primers and 13 Jbeta primers went into the PCR. Assay: immunoSEQ multiplex PCR; the TCRdb copy retains only in-frame clones and omits some. The sample has around 200,000 clones; about 80% are singletons. The source of this sequence is a male donor in good health and CMV-seronegative. This rearrangement joins TRBV6-1 to TRBJ2-7, with 9 bases fitting TRBD1. Sequencing was done on a sample of PBMCs. In nucleotides, the CDR3 is TGTGCCAGCAGTGAAGCCATAAGACAGGGGGCCTACGAGCAGTACTTC. Amino acids: CASSEAIRQGAYEQYF.